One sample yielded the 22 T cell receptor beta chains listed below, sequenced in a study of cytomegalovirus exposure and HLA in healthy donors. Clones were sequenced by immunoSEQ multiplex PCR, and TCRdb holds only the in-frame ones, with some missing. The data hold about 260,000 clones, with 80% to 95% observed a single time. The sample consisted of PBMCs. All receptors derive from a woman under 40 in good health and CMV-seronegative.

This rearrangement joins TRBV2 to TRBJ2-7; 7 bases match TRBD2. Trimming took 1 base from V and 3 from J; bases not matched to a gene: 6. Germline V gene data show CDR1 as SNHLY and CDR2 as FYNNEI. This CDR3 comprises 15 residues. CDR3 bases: TGTGCCAGCAGTGAAGATCGCGGGGGTAACTACGAGCAGTACTTC. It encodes CASSEDRGGNYEQYF.

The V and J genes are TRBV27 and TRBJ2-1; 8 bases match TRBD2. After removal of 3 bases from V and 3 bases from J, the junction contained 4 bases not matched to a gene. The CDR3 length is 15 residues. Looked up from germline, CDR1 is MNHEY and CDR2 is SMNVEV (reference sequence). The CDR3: CASSFGTRGYNEQFF. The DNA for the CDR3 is TGTGCCAGCAGTTTTGGGACTAGAGGCTACAATGAGCAGTTCTTC.

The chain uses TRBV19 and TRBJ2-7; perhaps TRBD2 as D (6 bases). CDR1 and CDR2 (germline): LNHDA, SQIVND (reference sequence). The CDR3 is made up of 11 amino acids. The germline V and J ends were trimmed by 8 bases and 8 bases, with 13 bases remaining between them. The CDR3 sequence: CASENGSQQYF. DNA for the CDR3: TGTGCCAGTGAGAACGGGAGCCAGCAGTACTTC.

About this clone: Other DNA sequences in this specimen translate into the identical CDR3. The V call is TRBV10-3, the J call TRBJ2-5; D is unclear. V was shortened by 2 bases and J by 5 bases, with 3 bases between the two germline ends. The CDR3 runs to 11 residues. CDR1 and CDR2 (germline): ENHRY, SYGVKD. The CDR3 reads CAISEGETQYF. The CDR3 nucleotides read TGTGCCATCAGTGAGGGGGAGACCCAGTACTTC.

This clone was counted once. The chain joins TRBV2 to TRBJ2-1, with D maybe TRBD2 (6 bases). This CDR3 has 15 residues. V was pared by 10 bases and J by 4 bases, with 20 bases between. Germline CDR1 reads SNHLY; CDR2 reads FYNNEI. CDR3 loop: CANRGASATYNEQFF. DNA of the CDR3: TGTGCCAATCGAGGGGCTAGCGCGACATACAATGAGCAGTTCTTC.

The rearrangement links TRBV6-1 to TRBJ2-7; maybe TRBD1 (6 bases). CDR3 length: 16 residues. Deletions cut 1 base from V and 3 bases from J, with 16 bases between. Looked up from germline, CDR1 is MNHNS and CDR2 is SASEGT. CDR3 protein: CASSEEGFRGGYEQYF. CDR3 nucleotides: TGTGCCAGCAGTGAAGAAGGGTTCAGAGGGGGCTACGAGCAGTACTTC.

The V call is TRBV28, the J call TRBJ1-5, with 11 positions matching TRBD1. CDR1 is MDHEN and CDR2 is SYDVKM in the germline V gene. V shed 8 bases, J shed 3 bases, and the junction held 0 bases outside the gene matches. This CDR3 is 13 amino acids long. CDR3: CASGQGANQPQHF. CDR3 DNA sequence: TGTGCCAGCGGACAGGGGGCCAATCAGCCCCAGCATTTT. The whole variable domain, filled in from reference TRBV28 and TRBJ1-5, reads DVKVTQSSRYLVKRTGEKVFLECVQDMDHENMFWYRQDPGLGLRLIYFSYDVKMKEKGDIPEGYSVSREKKERFSLILESASTNQTSMYLCASGQGANQPQHFGDGTRLSIL.

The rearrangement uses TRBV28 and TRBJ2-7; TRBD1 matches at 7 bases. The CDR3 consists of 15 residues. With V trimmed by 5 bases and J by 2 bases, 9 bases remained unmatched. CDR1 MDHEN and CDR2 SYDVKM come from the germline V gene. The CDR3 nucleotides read TGTGCCAGCAGTCCCTCGACAGGGCCAACCTACGAGCAGTACTTC. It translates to CASSPSTGPTYEQYF.

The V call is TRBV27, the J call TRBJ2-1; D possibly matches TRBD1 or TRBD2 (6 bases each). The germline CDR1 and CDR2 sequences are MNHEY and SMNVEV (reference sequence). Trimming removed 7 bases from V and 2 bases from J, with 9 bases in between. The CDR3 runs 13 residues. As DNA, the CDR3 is TGTGCCAGCAAGGGGGGAACCTACAATGAGCAGTTCTTC. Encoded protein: CASKGGTYNEQFF.

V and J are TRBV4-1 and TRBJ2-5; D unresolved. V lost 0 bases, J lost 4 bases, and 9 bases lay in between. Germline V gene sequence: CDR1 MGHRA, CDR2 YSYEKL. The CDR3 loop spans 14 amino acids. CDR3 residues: CASSQDLRLETQYF. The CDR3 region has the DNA TGCGCCAGCAGCCAAGATTTGAGACTAGAGACCCAGTACTTC.

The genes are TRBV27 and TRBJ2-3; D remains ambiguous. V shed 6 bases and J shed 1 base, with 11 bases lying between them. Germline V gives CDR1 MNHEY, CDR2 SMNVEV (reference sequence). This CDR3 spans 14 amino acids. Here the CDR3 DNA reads TGTGCCAGCAGATTACTGGCAGGCACAGATACGCAGTATTTT. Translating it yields CASRLLAGTDTQYF.

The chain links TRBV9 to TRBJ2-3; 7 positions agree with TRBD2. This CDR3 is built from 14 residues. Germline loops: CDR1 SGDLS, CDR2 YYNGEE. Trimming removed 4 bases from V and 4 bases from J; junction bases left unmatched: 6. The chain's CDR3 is CASSQAGYADTQYF. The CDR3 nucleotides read TGTGCCAGCAGCCAAGCGGGATACGCAGATACGCAGTATTTT.

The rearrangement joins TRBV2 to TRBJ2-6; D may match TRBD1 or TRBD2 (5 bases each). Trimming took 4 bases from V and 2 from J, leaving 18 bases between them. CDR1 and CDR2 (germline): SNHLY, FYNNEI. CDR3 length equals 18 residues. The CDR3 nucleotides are TGTGCCAGCAGTGCCTCTTTAGGTGAGGGGCCTGGGGCCAACGTCCTGACTTTC. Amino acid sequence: CASSASLGEGPGANVLTF.

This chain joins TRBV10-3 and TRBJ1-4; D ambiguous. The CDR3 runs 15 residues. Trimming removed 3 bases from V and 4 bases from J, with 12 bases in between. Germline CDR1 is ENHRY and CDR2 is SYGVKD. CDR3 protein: CAISEMGTHNEKLFF. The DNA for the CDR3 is TGTGCCATCAGTGAAATGGGAACCCATAATGAAAAACTGTTTTTT.

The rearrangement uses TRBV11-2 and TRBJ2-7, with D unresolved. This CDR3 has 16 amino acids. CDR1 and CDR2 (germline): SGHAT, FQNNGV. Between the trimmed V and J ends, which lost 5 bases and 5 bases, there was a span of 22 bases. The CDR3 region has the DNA TGTGCCAGCAGCCGCGTAGGAGTTTCTCCTATAGACGAGCAGTACTTC. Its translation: CASSRVGVSPIDEQYF.

The chain's CDR3 is CASSSLAAYEQYF. CDR3 bases: TGTGCCAGCAGTTCACTAGCGGCGTACGAGCAGTACTTC. This chain joins TRBV6-5 and TRBJ2-7, with 8 bases that match TRBD2. With 4 bases clipped from V and 4 bases from J, the junction kept 3 bases outside the gene matches. The CDR3 consists of 13 residues. The germline V gene has CDR1 MNHEY and CDR2 SVGAGI.

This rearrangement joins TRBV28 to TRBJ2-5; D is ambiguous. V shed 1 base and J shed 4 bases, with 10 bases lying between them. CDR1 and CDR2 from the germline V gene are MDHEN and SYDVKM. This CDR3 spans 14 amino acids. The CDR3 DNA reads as TGTGCCAGCAGTTTATTGGCACCGTTAGAGACCCAGTACTTC. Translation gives CASSLLAPLETQYF.

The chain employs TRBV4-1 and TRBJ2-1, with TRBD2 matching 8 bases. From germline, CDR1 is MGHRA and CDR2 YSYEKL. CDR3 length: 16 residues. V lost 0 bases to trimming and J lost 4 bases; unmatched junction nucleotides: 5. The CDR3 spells CASSQDASSGYNEQFF. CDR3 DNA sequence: TGCGCCAGCAGCCAAGATGCGTCTAGCGGGTACAATGAGCAGTTCTTC.

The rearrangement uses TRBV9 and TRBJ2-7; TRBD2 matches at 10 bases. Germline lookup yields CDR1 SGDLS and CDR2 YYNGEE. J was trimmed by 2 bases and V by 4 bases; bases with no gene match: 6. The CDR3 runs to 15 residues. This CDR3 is CASSPQLAGTYEQYF. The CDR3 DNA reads TGTGCCAGCAGCCCCCAACTAGCGGGGACCTACGAGCAGTACTTC.

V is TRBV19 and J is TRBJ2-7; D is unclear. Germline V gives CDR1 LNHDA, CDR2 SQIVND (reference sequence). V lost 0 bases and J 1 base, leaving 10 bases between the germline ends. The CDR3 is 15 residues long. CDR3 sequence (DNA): TGTGCCAGTAGTATAGATGGGCGGCAGTCCTACGAGCAGTACTTC. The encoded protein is CASSIDGRQSYEQYF.

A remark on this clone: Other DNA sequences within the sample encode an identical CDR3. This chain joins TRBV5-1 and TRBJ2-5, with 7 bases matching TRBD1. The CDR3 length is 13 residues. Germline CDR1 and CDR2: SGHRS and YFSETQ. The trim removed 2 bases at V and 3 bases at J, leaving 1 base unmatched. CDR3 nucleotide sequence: TGCGCCAGCAGCTTAGGGGGCGAAGAGACCCAGTACTTC. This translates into CASSLGGEETQYF.

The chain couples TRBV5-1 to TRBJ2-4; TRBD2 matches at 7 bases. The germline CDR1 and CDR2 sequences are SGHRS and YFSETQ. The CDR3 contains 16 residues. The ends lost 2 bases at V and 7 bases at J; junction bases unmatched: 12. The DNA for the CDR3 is TGCGCCAGCAGCTTTAGGGCTGCGGGAGATTCGAACATTCAGTACTTC. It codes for CASSFRAAGDSNIQYF.